These 21 T cell receptor beta chains originate from one sample sequenced in a study of identifying expanded T cells in peripheral blood. Profiling relied on immunoSEQ multiplex PCR, and the TCRdb table lists in-frame clones only, not all of them. The data show approximately 140,000 clones, with approximately 86% seen just once and 7.5% to 8.5% held by the top ten. Sequenced input: blood. All receptors derive from a person aged 18-70 years in good health.

This chain links TRBV9 with TRBJ2-2; either TRBD1 or TRBD2 may supply D (6 bases each). V shed 7 bases and J shed 3 bases, with 13 bases lying between them. The CDR3 consists of 14 residues. The germline V gene has CDR1 SGDLS and CDR2 YYNGEE. This chain's CDR3 is CASDPGGDTGELFF. The CDR3 region has the DNA TGTGCCAGCGATCCCGGGGGCGACACCGGGGAGCTGTTTTTT.

Written as DNA, the CDR3 is TGTGCCAGCAGCTTTCCTTCCCGGGGGGCTAAAGAGACCCAGTACTTC. Its translation is CASSFPSRGAKETQYF. The chain recombines TRBV11-2 with TRBJ2-5; possible D gene TRBD2, 7 bases. The ends were cut back, 3 bases at V and 3 bases at J, with 17 bases in the middle. The length of the CDR3 is 16 residues. Germline CDR1 SGHAT, CDR2 FQNNGV.

The V and J genes are TRBV27 and TRBJ2-3; D gene unclear. CDR1 and CDR2 from the germline V gene are MNHEY and SMNVEV (reference sequence). Trimming removed 3 bases from V and 4 bases from J, with 11 bases in between. This CDR3 region has 14 residues. CDR3 in DNA: TGTGCCAGCAGTTTTACGGGCTCCTCAGATACGCAGTATTTT. It codes for CASSFTGSSDTQYF.

This clone came up a few times. This chain joins TRBV5-1 and TRBJ1-2, with TRBD1 matching 7 bases. Germline loops: CDR1 SGHRS, CDR2 YFSETQ. The CDR3 has 13 residues. After removal of 0 bases from V and 8 bases from J, the junction contained 4 bases not matched to a gene. In DNA form, the CDR3 reads TGCGCCAGCAGCTTGGACAGGGGTAGGGGCTACACCTTC. This sequence encodes CASSLDRGRGYTF.

The chain carries TRBV5-4 and TRBJ1-3, with TRBD1 as a possible D gene (6 bases). Germline-derived CDR1 and CDR2 are SGHNT and YYREEE (reference sequence). V was clipped by 0 bases and J by 0 bases, with 13 bases between them. This CDR3 contains 17 residues. In DNA form, the CDR3 reads TGTGCCAGCAGCTTGGAGGGGGGACGACTCTCTGGAAACACCATATATTTT. It codes for CASSLEGGRLSGNTIYF.

This clone was counted a single time. The rearrangement links TRBV7-7 to TRBJ2-3; 9 nucleotides match TRBD1. Per the germline V gene, CDR1 is SSHAT and CDR2 is FNYEAQ (reference sequence). The CDR3 contains 14 residues. The V segment lost 5 bases and the J segment 4 bases; nucleotides outside the gene matches: 4. CDR3 coding DNA: TGTGCCAGCAGCCCGACAGGGGGGGCAGATACGCAGTATTTT. This encodes CASSPTGGADTQYF.

This clone was detected only once. The chain recombines TRBV2 with TRBJ1-2, with D possibly matching TRBD1 (5 bases). CDR3 length: 12 amino acids. Looked up from germline, CDR1 is SNHLY and CDR2 is FYNNEI. V was shortened by 4 bases and J by 5 bases, with 8 bases between the two germline ends. The DNA of the CDR3 is TGTGCCAGCAGTGGACAGCAATATGGCTACACCTTC. This encodes CASSGQQYGYTF.

This chain uses TRBV4-2 with TRBJ2-1, with 14 positions matching TRBD2. The V and J ends lost 5 bases and 8 bases, in that order; junction bases with no gene match: 8. This CDR3 region has 16 residues. Germline CDR1 reads LGHNA; CDR2 reads YNFKEQ. CDR3 DNA sequence: TGTGCCAGCAGCGAAATGGGACTAGCGGGGGCGGATGAGCAGTTCTTC. This translates into CASSEMGLAGADEQFF.

The chain employs TRBV27 and TRBJ1-3; maybe TRBD1 (6 bases). This CDR3 is built from 15 residues. Germline V lookup: CDR1 MNHEY, CDR2 SMNVEV (reference sequence). Trimming stripped 6 bases from V and 0 bases from J, with 12 bases between. The CDR3 loop reads CASRQGSFSGNTIYF. The DNA for the CDR3 is TGTGCCAGCAGACAGGGTTCCTTCTCTGGAAACACCATATATTTT.

The V and J genes are TRBV19 and TRBJ1-5, with D possibly TRBD1 on 5 matching bases. Germline V gene sequence: CDR1 LNHDA, CDR2 SQIVND (reference sequence). This CDR3 region has 12 residues. Trimming took 6 bases from V and 5 from J, leaving 8 bases between them. CDR3 nucleotides: TGTGCCAGTAGGGAACAGGATCAGCCCCAGCATTTT. It yields the protein CASREQDQPQHF.

The gene calls are TRBV27 and TRBJ2-5; no reliable D call. The germline V and J ends were trimmed by 6 bases and 11 bases, with 16 bases remaining between them. The CDR3 extends over 12 amino acids. Germline values: CDR1 MNHEY, CDR2 SMNVEV (reference sequence). The DNA of the CDR3 is TGTGCCAGCAGGGGTTCAGGAGACTGGCAGTACTTC. The encoded protein is CASRGSGDWQYF.

The V and J genes are TRBV7-2 and TRBJ1-5; 8 positions match TRBD1. The germline gives CDR1 SGHTA, CDR2 FQGNSA. V shed 1 base and J 5 bases; nucleotides not matched to a gene: 4. This CDR3 contains 15 residues. The CDR3 sequence is CASSLGTGFYQPQHF. CDR3 in DNA: TGTGCCAGCAGCTTAGGGACAGGGTTTTATCAGCCCCAGCATTTT. Full variable domain (remainder filled in from reference TRBV7-2 and TRBJ1-5): GAGVSQSPSNKVTEKGKDVELRCDPISGHTALYWYRQSLGQGLEFLIYFQGNSAPDKSGLPSDRFSAERTGGSVSTLTIQRTQQEDSAVYLCASSLGTGFYQPQHFGDGTRLSIL.

V is TRBV6-5 and J is TRBJ1-3, with a weak D call TRBD1 (6 bases). V lost 7 bases, J lost 4 bases, and 8 bases lay in between. This CDR3 comprises 12 residues. Germline V gene data show CDR1 as MNHEY and CDR2 as SVGAGI. CDR3 coding DNA: TGTGCCAGCACCCAGGGGGGAAACACCATATATTTT. Translation: CASTQGGNTIYF.

This sequence joins TRBV28 and TRBJ1-1; D perhaps matches TRBD1 (5 bases). V shed 4 bases and J shed 4 bases, with 19 bases lying between them. This CDR3 has 16 residues. CDR1 and CDR2 from the germline V gene are MDHEN and SYDVKM. The CDR3 bases are TGTGCCAGCAGTTCCACGGGGCTAGGTGCGGGCACTGAAGCTTTCTTT. It yields the protein CASSSTGLGAGTEAFF.

This rearrangement joins TRBV6-1 to TRBJ1-5, with 11 bases lining up with TRBD1. This CDR3 region has 15 residues. Germline-derived CDR1 and CDR2 are MNHNS and SASEGT. Losses at the gene ends were 8 bases for V and 4 bases for J; bases not matched to a gene: 7. The CDR3 DNA is TGTGCCAGCCTCCCAGGGACAGGGGGTAATCAGCCCCAGCATTTT. Its translation: CASLPGTGGNQPQHF.

The genes are TRBV18 and TRBJ1-6, with 8 positions matching TRBD1. This CDR3 region has 14 residues. The V segment lost 2 bases and the J segment 9 bases; nucleotides outside the gene matches: 3. Germline assignment: CDR1 KGHSH and CDR2 LQKENI. CDR3 sequence: CASSPNRGGSPLHF. CDR3 sequence (DNA): TGTGCCAGCTCACCAAACAGGGGGGGTTCACCCCTCCACTTT.

As concerns this clone: In the same sample, other DNA sequences code for this CDR3. This sequence joins TRBV7-9 and TRBJ2-3; D is uncertain. The CDR3 has 14 residues. Germline V gene sequence: CDR1 SEHNR, CDR2 FQNEAQ (reference sequence). Deletions cut 1 base from V and 2 bases from J, with 7 bases between. The CDR3 sequence is CASSLGLYTDTQYF. For the CDR3, the DNA is TGTGCCAGCAGCTTAGGACTGTACACAGATACGCAGTATTTT. Looking up the rest from reference TRBV7-9 and TRBJ2-3 gives the full variable domain: DTGVSQNPRHKITKRGQNVTFRCDPISEHNRLYWYRQTLGQGPEFLTYFQNEAQLEKSRLLSDRFSAERPKGSFSTLEIQRTEQGDSAMYLCASSLGLYTDTQYFGPGTRLTVL.

Here the CDR3 reads CASRTSGSNEQFF. CDR3 nucleotides: TGTGCCAGCAGGACTAGCGGGAGTAATGAGCAGTTCTTC. This chain links TRBV27 with TRBJ2-1, with TRBD2 matching over 12 bases. CDR1 is MNHEY, CDR2 SMNVEV, per germline (reference sequence). The V and J ends lost 6 bases and 7 bases, in that order; junction bases with no gene match: 1. This CDR3 is 13 amino acids long.

This clone was recorded once. This CDR3 is CASSLEQSGASYEQYF. DNA for the CDR3: TGTGCCAGCTCCCTCGAGCAGTCCGGGGCTTCCTACGAGCAGTACTTC. The V call is TRBV7-6, the J call TRBJ2-7; D is possibly TRBD1 or TRBD2 (5 bases each). This CDR3 is built from 16 residues. Germline CDR1 and CDR2: SGHVS and FNYEAQ. V was pared by 8 bases and J by 1 base, with 21 bases between.

J is TRBJ2-3 and V is TRBV6-5; 9 nucleotides line up with TRBD2. The germline CDR1 and CDR2 sequences are MNHEY and SVGAGI. The CDR3 sequence is 14 residues long. V dropped 6 bases and J dropped 6; count of bases not matched to a gene: 7. For the CDR3, the DNA is TGTGCCAGCAGGAATAGCGGGAGTTGGGATACGCAGTATTTT. This codes for CASRNSGSWDTQYF.

The chain uses TRBV2 and TRBJ2-2, with 9 positions matching TRBD1. CDR1 and CDR2 from the germline V gene are SNHLY and FYNNEI. This CDR3 is built from 16 residues. Trimming cost V 6 bases and J 3 bases; bases outside gene matches: 8. The CDR3 DNA sequence: TGTGCCAGCAGGGCTGAAACAGGGGGCGACACCGGGGAGCTGTTTTTT. Translation gives CASRAETGGDTGELFF.